This record looks at one TCR beta chain sequence and its context. Antigen unknown. After removal of 7 bases from V and 4 bases from J, the junction contained 2 bases not matched to a gene. The CDR3 consists of 12 residues. The germline CDR1 and CDR2 sequences are SQVTM and ANQGSEA. Produced via immunoSEQ multiplex PCR; TCRdb's table is partial and in-frame only. This table has about 100,000 clones, about 90% appearing once. The data belong to a study of T cell responses to AZD1222 COVID-19 vaccine. Overall study results and limits: Distributed over spike, vaccine-associated CD4 TCRs predominated at 160-218 and 743-854.

This clonotype was sampled from an adult in good health. Specimen: peripheral blood, collected on day 0 of AZD1222 vaccination. V is TRBV29-1 and J is TRBJ2-2; TRBD1 agrees at 8 bases. The DNA for the CDR3 is TGCAGCGCTGACAGGGGCACCGGGGAGCTGTTTTTT. Its translation is CSADRGTGELFF.